Below, 12 T cell receptor beta chains from the same sample are listed, as sequenced in a study of CD8 T cells in Susac syndrome. RNA totalling about 0.45 to 1 ug underwent reverse transcription with random hexamers. TCRdb reanalysed the immunoSEQ multiplex PCR reads using MiXCR and keeps one entry per CDR3 protein. The data show about 280,000 distinct CDR3 sequences, with about 85% seen just once and approximately 0.11% held by the top ten. The sequencing input was CD8+ T cells from PBMCs. The receptors were sampled from a human donor with multiple sclerosis.

This chain links TRBV27 with TRBJ2-7; the D call may be TRBD1 or TRBD2 (5 bases each). The V and J ends lost 6 bases and 6 bases respectively, with 12 bases between them. Germline-derived CDR1 and CDR2 are MNHEY and SMNVEV (reference sequence). CDR3 size: 12 residues. CDR3 amino acids: CASRAVGVEQYF. The DNA of the CDR3 is TGTGCCAGCAGAGCGGTAGGGGTCGAGCAGTACTTC.

The rearrangement joins TRBV27 to TRBJ2-2; the D gene is possibly TRBD1 (6 bases). V lost 8 bases and J 6 bases, leaving 13 bases between the germline ends. The CDR3 is 13 amino acids. The germline CDR1 and CDR2 sequences are MNHEY and SMNVEV (reference sequence). CDR3 sequence: CASFSWGPGELFF. DNA for the CDR3: TGTGCCAGCTTTTCCTGGGGGCCCGGGGAGCTGTTTTTT.

J is TRBJ2-1 and V is TRBV4-1; 8 bases align to TRBD2. Germline trimming cut 5 bases from V and 0 bases from J; bases unmatched to any gene: 9. This CDR3 region has 17 residues. CDR1 is MGHRA and CDR2 is YSYEKL in the germline V gene. In nucleotides, the CDR3 is TGCGCCAGCAGCTCAGCGGGTCGGGAGGGCTCCTACAATGAGCAGTTCTTC. It translates to CASSSAGREGSYNEQFF.

The chain links TRBV5-1 to TRBJ2-1, with 15 nucleotides matching TRBD2. The ends lost 9 bases at V and 8 bases at J; junction bases unmatched: 6. The CDR3 extends over 14 amino acids. Germline V gene data show CDR1 as SGHRS and CDR2 as YFSETQ. CDR3 residues: CATGTSGRNDEQFF. CDR3 nucleotides: TGCGCCACCGGGACTAGCGGGAGGAACGATGAGCAGTTCTTC.

The CDR3 DNA follows: TGTGCCAGCAGCAATCTCGCGGGAGGGCCAGATACGCAGTATTTT. The encoded protein is CASSNLAGGPDTQYF. This chain joins TRBV21-1 and TRBJ2-3; the D call TRBD2 from the table was never checked on the DNA. TRBV21-1 is assigned pseudogene status. This CDR3 is built from 15 residues.

The genes are TRBV9 and TRBJ2-1, with TRBD2 matching 9 bases. The CDR3 is made up of 16 amino acids. The J segment lost 4 bases and the V segment lost 0 bases, leaving 5 bases of the junction unmatched. The germline V gene encodes CDR1 SGDLS and CDR2 YYNGEE. The CDR3 here is CASSVVLAGSYNEQFF. Written as DNA, the CDR3 is TGTGCCAGCAGCGTAGTACTAGCGGGCTCATACAATGAGCAGTTCTTC.

The chain combines TRBV6-5 with TRBJ2-7; D possibly corresponds to TRBD2 (5 bases). The CDR3 extends over 15 amino acids. V dropped 3 bases and J dropped 5 bases, with 17 bases sitting between them. Germline-derived CDR1 and CDR2 are MNHEY and SVGAGI. DNA of the CDR3: TGTGCCAGCAGTTATAAGAGGGCCGTCGGAGACGAGCAGTACTTC. This gives the protein CASSYKRAVGDEQYF.

This clonotype appeared a single time. The chain links TRBV11-2 to TRBJ2-2; TRBD2 aligns across 9 bases. V shed 5 bases, J shed 6 bases, and the junction held 7 bases outside the gene matches. The germline gives CDR1 SGHAT, CDR2 FQNNGV. The CDR3 consists of 15 residues. The CDR3 DNA reads as TGTGCCAGCAGCCCGTCGGCGGGAGGGGCCGGGGAGCTGTTTTTT. Translation: CASSPSAGGAGELFF.

CDR3 sequence: CASSYFGEGAYEQYF. The CDR3 DNA reads TGTGCCAGCAGTTACTTCGGGGAGGGGGCCTACGAGCAGTACTTC. This rearrangement joins TRBV6-5 to TRBJ2-7, with D perhaps matching TRBD2 (7 bases). Per germline, CDR1 MNHEY and CDR2 SVGAGI. The CDR3 sequence is 15 residues long. Trimming pared 1 base from V and 2 bases from J, leaving 12 bases between.

The rearrangement uses TRBV7-9 and TRBJ2-1; D may be TRBD1 or TRBD2 (5 bases each). Germline V gene lookup returns CDR1 SEHNR and CDR2 FQNEAQ (reference sequence). The V and J ends lost 8 bases and 12 bases respectively, with 5 bases between them. CDR3 length: 8 amino acids. The CDR3 is CASGGQFF. CDR3 DNA: TGTGCCAGCGGGGGGCAGTTCTTC.

This clonotype was seen a single time. The chain employs TRBV27 and TRBJ2-1, with TRBD2 matching 7 bases. The ends lost 6 bases at V and 4 bases at J; junction bases unmatched: 15. This CDR3 region has 17 residues. Per germline, CDR1 MNHEY and CDR2 SMNVEV (reference sequence). In nucleotides, the CDR3 is TGTGCCAGCAGACCCACTAGCGCCCTAATTCGATACAATGAGCAGTTCTTC. Encoded protein: CASRPTSALIRYNEQFF.

This chain connects TRBV16 to TRBJ2-1; 7 bases are a match to TRBD1. CDR3 length: 17 amino acids. V gave up 4 bases and J gave up 9 bases; unmatched junction bases: 18. Per germline, CDR1 KGHSY and CDR2 FQNENV. The CDR3 is CASSRPIAAAGGGEQFF. In nucleotides, the CDR3 is TGTGCCAGCAGCCGTCCAATAGCAGCGGCAGGGGGTGGTGAGCAGTTCTTC. The whole variable domain, remainder taken from reference TRBV16 and TRBJ2-1, is GEEVAQTPKHLVRGEGQKAKLYCAPIKGHSYVFWYQQVLKNEFKFLISFQNENVFDETGMPKERFSAKCLPNSPCSLEIQATKLEDSAVYFCASSRPIAAAGGGEQFFGPGTRLTVL.